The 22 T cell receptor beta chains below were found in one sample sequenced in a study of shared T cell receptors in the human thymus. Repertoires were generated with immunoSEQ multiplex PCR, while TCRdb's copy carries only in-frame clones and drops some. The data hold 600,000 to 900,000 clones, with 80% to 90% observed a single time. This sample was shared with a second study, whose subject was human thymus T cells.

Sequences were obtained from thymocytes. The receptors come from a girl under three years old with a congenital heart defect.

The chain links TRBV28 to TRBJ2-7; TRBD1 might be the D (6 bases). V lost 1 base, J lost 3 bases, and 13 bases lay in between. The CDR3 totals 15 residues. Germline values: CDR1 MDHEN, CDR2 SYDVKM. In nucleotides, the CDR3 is TGTGCCAGCAGTTTATTCAGGGGAAAGAGCTACGAGCAGTACTTC. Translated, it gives CASSLFRGKSYEQYF.

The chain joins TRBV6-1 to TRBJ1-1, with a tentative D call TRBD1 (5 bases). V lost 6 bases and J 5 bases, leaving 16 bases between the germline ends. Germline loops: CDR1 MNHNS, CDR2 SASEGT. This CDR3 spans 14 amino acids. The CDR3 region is CASRPQELRTEAFF. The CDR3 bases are TGTGCCAGCAGGCCACAGGAGCTACGGACTGAAGCTTTCTTT.

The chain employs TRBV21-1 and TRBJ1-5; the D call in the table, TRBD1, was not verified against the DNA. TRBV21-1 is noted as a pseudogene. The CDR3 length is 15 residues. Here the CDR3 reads CASSGRGHFNQPQHF. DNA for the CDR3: TGTGCCAGCAGCGGACGGGGACACTTCAATCAGCCCCAGCATTTT.

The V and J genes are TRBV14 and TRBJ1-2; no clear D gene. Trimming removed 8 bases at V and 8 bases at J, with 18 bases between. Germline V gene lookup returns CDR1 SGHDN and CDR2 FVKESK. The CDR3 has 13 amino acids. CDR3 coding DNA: TGTGCCAGCGCGCTCGCAGAAACTATGGGCTACACCTTC. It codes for CASALAETMGYTF. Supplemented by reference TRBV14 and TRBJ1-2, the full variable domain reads EAGVTQFPSHSVIEKGQTVTLRCDPISGHDNLYWYRRVMGKEIKFLLHFVKESKQDESGMPNNRFLAERTGGTYSTLKVQPAELEDSGVYFCASALAETMGYTFGSGTRLTVV.

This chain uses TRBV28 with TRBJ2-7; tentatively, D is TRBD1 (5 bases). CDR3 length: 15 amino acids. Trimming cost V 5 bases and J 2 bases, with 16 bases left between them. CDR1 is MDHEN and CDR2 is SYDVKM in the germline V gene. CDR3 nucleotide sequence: TGTGCCAGCAGTAAGACCCACAGGTGGGCCTACGAGCAGTACTTC. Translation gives CASSKTHRWAYEQYF.

The CDR3 bases are TGTGCCAGCAGTTTATGGGAGTTCATGGGGGACAACTTAGCTAACTATGGCTACACCTTC. Its translation: CASSLWEFMGDNLANYGYTF. V and J are TRBV28 and TRBJ1-2, with D perhaps matching TRBD1 (6 bases). CDR3 size: 20 residues. Trimming stripped 0 bases from V and 0 bases from J, with 23 bases between. From germline, CDR1 is MDHEN and CDR2 SYDVKM.

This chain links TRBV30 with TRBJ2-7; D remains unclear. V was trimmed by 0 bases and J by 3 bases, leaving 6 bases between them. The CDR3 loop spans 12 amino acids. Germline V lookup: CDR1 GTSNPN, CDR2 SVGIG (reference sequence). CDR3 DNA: TGTGCCTGGAGTGTAACAGACTACGAGCAGTACTTC. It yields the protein CAWSVTDYEQYF.

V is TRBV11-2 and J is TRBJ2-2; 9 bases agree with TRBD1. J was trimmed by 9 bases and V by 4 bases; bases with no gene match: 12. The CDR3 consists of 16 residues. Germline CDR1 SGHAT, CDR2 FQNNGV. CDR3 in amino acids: CASSYSGQGFSRELFF. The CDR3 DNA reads TGTGCCAGCAGCTATTCAGGACAGGGGTTTAGCCGGGAGCTGTTTTTT.

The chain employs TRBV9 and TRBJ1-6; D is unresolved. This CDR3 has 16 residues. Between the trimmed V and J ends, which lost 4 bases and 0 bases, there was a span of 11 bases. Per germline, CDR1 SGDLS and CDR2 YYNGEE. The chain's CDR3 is CASSRVEGSYNSPLHF. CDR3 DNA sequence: TGTGCCAGCAGCCGGGTAGAGGGCTCCTATAATTCACCCCTCCACTTT.

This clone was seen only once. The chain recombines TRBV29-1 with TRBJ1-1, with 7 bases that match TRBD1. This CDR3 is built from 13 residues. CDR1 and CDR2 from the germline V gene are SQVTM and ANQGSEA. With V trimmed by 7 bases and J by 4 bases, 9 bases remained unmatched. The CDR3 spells CSARRGRGTEAFF. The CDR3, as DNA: TGCAGCGCCCGCAGGGGGAGAGGCACTGAAGCTTTCTTT.

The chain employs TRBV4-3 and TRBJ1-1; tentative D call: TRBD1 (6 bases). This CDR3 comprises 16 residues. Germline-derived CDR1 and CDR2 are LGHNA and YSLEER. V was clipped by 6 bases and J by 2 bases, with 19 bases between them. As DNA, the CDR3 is TGCGCCAGCAGACTAACAACAGGACAGAGAAACACTGAAGCTTTCTTT. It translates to CASRLTTGQRNTEAFF.

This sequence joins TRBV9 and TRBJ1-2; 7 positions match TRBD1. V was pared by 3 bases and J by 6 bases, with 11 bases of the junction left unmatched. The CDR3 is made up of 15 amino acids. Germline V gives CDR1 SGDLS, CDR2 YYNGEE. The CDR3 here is CASSGSTGYENGYTF. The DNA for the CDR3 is TGTGCCAGCAGCGGATCGACAGGGTATGAGAATGGCTACACCTTC.

The CDR3 loop reads CASSFGGQGANGYTF. The CDR3 DNA sequence: TGTGCCAGCAGTTTTGGGGGACAGGGGGCTAATGGCTACACCTTC. This rearrangement joins TRBV28 to TRBJ1-2; TRBD1 aligns across 12 bases. With V trimmed by 3 bases and J by 6 bases, 5 bases remained unmatched. Germline values: CDR1 MDHEN, CDR2 SYDVKM. This CDR3 has 15 residues.

CDR3 amino acids: CASSPNRGVGNTIYF. The CDR3 nucleotides read TGTGCCAGCTCACCAAACAGGGGAGTAGGAAACACCATATATTTT. The rearrangement uses TRBV18 and TRBJ1-3; 7 bases fit TRBD1. Germline-derived CDR1 and CDR2 are KGHSH and LQKENI. V shed 2 bases and J 4 bases; nucleotides not matched to a gene: 5. CDR3 length equals 15 residues. The full variable domain, its missing parts supplied by reference TRBV18 and TRBJ1-3, is NAGVMQNPRHLVRRRGQEARLRCSPMKGHSHVYWYRQLPEEGLKFMVYLQKENIIDESGMPKERFSAEFPKEGPSILRIQQVVRGDSAAYFCASSPNRGVGNTIYFGEGSWLTVV.

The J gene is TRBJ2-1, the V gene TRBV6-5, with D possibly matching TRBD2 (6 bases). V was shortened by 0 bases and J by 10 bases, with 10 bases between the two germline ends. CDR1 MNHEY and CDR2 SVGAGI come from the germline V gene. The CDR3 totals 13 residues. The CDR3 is CASSYSGGLEQFF. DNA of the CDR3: TGTGCCAGCAGTTACTCCGGGGGTTTGGAGCAGTTCTTC.

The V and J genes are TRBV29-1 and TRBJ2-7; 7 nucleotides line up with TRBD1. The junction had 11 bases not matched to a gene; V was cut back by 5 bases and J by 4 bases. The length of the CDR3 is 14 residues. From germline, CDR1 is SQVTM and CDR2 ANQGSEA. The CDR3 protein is CSVHLPGTVYEQYF. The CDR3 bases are TGCAGCGTTCATCTCCCCGGGACAGTTTACGAGCAGTACTTC.

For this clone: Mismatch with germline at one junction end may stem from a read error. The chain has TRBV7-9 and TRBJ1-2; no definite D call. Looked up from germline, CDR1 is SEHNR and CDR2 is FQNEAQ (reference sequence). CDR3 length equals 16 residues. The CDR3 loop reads CASSVATGVPNYGYTF. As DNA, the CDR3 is TGTGCCAGCAGCGTAGCCACCGGGGTCCCAAACTATGGCTACACCTTC.

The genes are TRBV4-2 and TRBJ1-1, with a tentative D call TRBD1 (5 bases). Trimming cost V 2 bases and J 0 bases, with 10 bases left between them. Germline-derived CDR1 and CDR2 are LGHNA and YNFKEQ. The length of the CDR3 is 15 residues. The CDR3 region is CASSQYRLMNTEAFF. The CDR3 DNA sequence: TGTGCCAGCAGCCAATACAGGCTCATGAACACTGAAGCTTTCTTT.

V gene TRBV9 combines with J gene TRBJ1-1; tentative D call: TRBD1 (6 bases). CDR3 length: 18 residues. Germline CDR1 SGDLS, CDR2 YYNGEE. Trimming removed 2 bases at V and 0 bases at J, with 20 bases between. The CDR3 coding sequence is TGTGCCAGCAGCGTTAGGCCAGGGGTAGCGTCGATGAACACTGAAGCTTTCTTT. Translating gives CASSVRPGVASMNTEAFF.

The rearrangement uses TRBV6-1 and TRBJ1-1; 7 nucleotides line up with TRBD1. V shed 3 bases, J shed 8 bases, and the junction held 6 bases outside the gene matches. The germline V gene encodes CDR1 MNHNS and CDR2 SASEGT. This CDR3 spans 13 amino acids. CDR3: CASSDDRVQEAFF. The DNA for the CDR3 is TGTGCCAGCAGTGACGACAGGGTTCAGGAAGCTTTCTTT.

In nucleotides, the CDR3 is TGTGCCAGCAGCATTAGACAGGCCCTACTGAATACGCAGTATTTT. It codes for CASSIRQALLNTQYF. This chain connects TRBV6-1 to TRBJ2-3; D might be TRBD1 (6 bases). Looked up from germline, CDR1 is MNHNS and CDR2 is SASEGT. This CDR3 has 15 amino acids. V lost 6 bases and J 7 bases, leaving 20 bases between the germline ends.

The chain's CDR3 is CASSQGTDNEQFF. In DNA form, the CDR3 reads TGCGCCAGCAGCCAGGGGACAGACAATGAGCAGTTCTTC. The gene calls are TRBV4-1 and TRBJ2-1; TRBD1 matches at 7 bases. Trimming at V came to 3 bases and at J to 5 bases, leaving 1 base not matched to a gene. The length of the CDR3 is 13 residues. Looked up from germline, CDR1 is MGHRA and CDR2 is YSYEKL.